This is a list of T cell receptor beta chains from one sample in a study of shared clonotypes between healthy human individuals. The repertoire was sequenced with immunoSEQ multiplex PCR; TCRdb's copy has only in-frame clones and lacks some. The sample contains millions of clones, roughly 93% of which appear only once. The specimen was naive CD4+ T cells from PBMCs. The receptors were sampled from a man aged 18 to 35 in good health. Some clones in this sample may be carry-over from other donors' samples. The CDR3 runs from the conserved cysteine through the conserved F or W. The D gene is left open where the match is weak. Clone size is given for some rows only: seen once, a few or many times, or a class if the clone is expanded.

d_call: TRBD1
j_call: TRBJ2-2
clone_size: NA
v_call: TRBV5-6
cdr3_nt: TGTGCCAGCAGAAACGCAGGGGGCAACACCGGGGAGCTGTTTTTT
cdr3_aa: CASRNAGGNTGELFF

d_call: NA
j_call: TRBJ2-1
clone_size: NA
v_call: TRBV2
cdr3_nt: TGTGCCAGCCGTCTCAGGAATGAGCAGTTCTTC
cdr3_aa: CASRLRNEQFF

d_call: TRBD2
j_call: TRBJ2-1
clone_size: NA
v_call: TRBV7-9
cdr3_nt: TGTGCCAGCAGTCTGGGGACTAGCGGGAGCTACAATGAGCAGTTCTTC
cdr3_aa: CASSLGTSGSYNEQFF

d_call: TRBD1
j_call: TRBJ1-2
clone_size: NA
v_call: TRBV11-2
cdr3_nt: TGTGCCAGCAGCCCCCGACCGACAGGGGTTGGTGGCTACACCTTC
cdr3_aa: CASSPRPTGVGGYTF

d_call: NA
j_call: TRBJ1-3
clone_size: NA
v_call: TRBV6-5
cdr3_nt: TGTGCCAGCATCTCGTCGTTGTCTGGAAACACCATATATTTT
cdr3_aa: CASISSLSGNTIYF

d_call: NA
j_call: TRBJ2-3
clone_size: NA
v_call: TRBV11-2
cdr3_nt: TGTGCCAGCAGACCCTCGGGAGCAACAGATACGCAGTATTTT
cdr3_aa: CASRPSGATDTQYF

d_call: TRBD2
j_call: TRBJ2-1
clone_size: once
v_call: TRBV5-8
cdr3_nt: TGTGCCAGCAGCTGGACGGTTCCTAGCGGGAGAGTATCCTACAATGAGCAGTTCTTC
cdr3_aa: CASSWTVPSGRVSYNEQFF

d_call: TRBD2
j_call: TRBJ2-1
clone_size: once
v_call: TRBV5-4
cdr3_nt: TGTGCCAGCAGCAGGACTAGCGGGGGTTACAATGAGCAGTTCTTC
cdr3_aa: CASSRTSGGYNEQFF

d_call: NA
j_call: TRBJ1-2
clone_size: NA
v_call: TRBV5-1
cdr3_nt: TGCGCCAGCAGCTTGGGCTGGGCAGAGGATGGCTACACCTTC
cdr3_aa: CASSLGWAEDGYTF

d_call: TRBD1
j_call: TRBJ2-3
clone_size: NA
v_call: TRBV5-4
cdr3_nt: TGTGCCAGCAGCCCCCGGACAGGGGTTATCTCAGATACGCAGTATTTT
cdr3_aa: CASSPRTGVISDTQYF

d_call: NA
j_call: TRBJ2-3
clone_size: NA
v_call: TRBV5-1
cdr3_nt: TGCGCCAGCAGCCGCGGACTTTCGCCAGATACGCAGTATTTT
cdr3_aa: CASSRGLSPDTQYF

d_call: TRBD2
j_call: TRBJ2-3
clone_size: NA
v_call: TRBV5-1
cdr3_nt: TGCGCCAGCAGCTTGGCGAGCGCTAGCGGGAGCCCAGATACGCAGTATTTT
cdr3_aa: CASSLASASGSPDTQYF

d_call: TRBD1
j_call: TRBJ2-7
clone_size: NA
v_call: TRBV18
cdr3_nt: TGTGCCAGCTCACCGGGACAGGGGTCGATCTCCTACGAGCAGTACTTC
cdr3_aa: CASSPGQGSISYEQYF

d_call: TRBD2
j_call: TRBJ2-1
clone_size: once
v_call: TRBV11-2
cdr3_nt: TGTGCCAGCAGGCGAGCGGGAGCCTCCTACAATGAGCAGTTCTTC
cdr3_aa: CASRRAGASYNEQFF

d_call: NA
j_call: TRBJ1-1
clone_size: NA
v_call: TRBV18
cdr3_nt: TGTGCCAGCTCACCCCTCCCGAAGGGAGGCACTGAAGCTTTCTTT
cdr3_aa: CASSPLPKGGTEAFF

d_call: TRBD1
j_call: TRBJ2-2
clone_size: NA
v_call: TRBV18
cdr3_nt: TGTGCCAGCTCACCTCGGACAGGCTTAAACACCGGGGAGCTGTTTTTT
cdr3_aa: CASSPRTGLNTGELFF

d_call: NA
j_call: TRBJ1-1
clone_size: NA
v_call: TRBV30
cdr3_nt: TGTGCCTGGAGGAACAGGGTGAGGAACACTGAAGCTTTCTTT
cdr3_aa: CAWRNRVRNTEAFF

d_call: NA
j_call: TRBJ2-1
clone_size: NA
v_call: TRBV7-3
cdr3_nt: TGTGCCAGCAGCTTCGGGCCCAATGAGCAGTTCTTC
cdr3_aa: CASSFGPNEQFF

d_call: NA
j_call: TRBJ1-1
clone_size: once
v_call: TRBV6-5
cdr3_nt: TGTGCCAGCAGTTACGATGGGGGAGCTGAAGCTTTCTTT
cdr3_aa: CASSYDGGAEAFF

d_call: TRBD1
j_call: TRBJ1-2
clone_size: NA
v_call: TRBV6-6
cdr3_nt: TGTGCCAGCAGAGGGACAGGGGCATTCGGTGGCTACACCTTC
cdr3_aa: CASRGTGAFGGYTF

d_call: NA
j_call: TRBJ1-3
clone_size: NA
v_call: TRBV6-5
cdr3_nt: TGTGCCAGCAGTTACGCAGGGTTCTCTGGAAACACCATATATTTT
cdr3_aa: CASSYAGFSGNTIYF

d_call: NA
j_call: TRBJ2-3
clone_size: NA
v_call: TRBV5-1
cdr3_nt: TGCGCCAGCAGGGAAGCAGATAGAACAGATACGCAGTATTTT
cdr3_aa: CASREADRTDTQYF

d_call: TRBD2
j_call: TRBJ2-3
clone_size: NA
v_call: TRBV5-4
cdr3_nt: TGTGCCAGCAGCTCCGGGACTAGCGGCAACACAGATACGCAGTATTTT
cdr3_aa: CASSSGTSGNTDTQYF